This T cell receptor beta chain was found in a study of OX40 agonist ivuxolimab in advanced cancers. Looking at the study overall: Patients achieving partial responses numbered three: one hepatocellular carcinoma case and two cutaneous melanoma cases.

Sampled blood was obtained at baseline, cycle 4 day 1, and cycle 7 day 1. Produced via immunoSEQ multiplex PCR; TCRdb's table is partial and in-frame only. Counted here are approximately 44,000 clones, approximately 80% occurring once; the ten biggest clones make up more than 9%. V was pared by 3 bases and J by 0 bases, with 9 bases between. Germline V gene lookup returns CDR1 SGHTA and CDR2 FQGNSA. The CDR3 is made up of 15 amino acids. This chain joins TRBV7-2 and TRBJ1-3; D ambiguous. The sequencing used CD4+ or CD8+ T cells sorted from blood, collected in a trial of the OX40 agonist ivuxolimab. This clonotype was sampled from an adult with an advanced solid tumor such as melanoma, head and neck, liver or kidney cancer. In DNA, the CDR3 is TGTGCCAGCAGCTTTGGGCAGAGCTCTGGAAACACCATATATTTT. Translated: CASSFGQSSGNTIYF. Looking up the rest from reference TRBV7-2 and TRBJ1-3 gives the full variable domain: GAGVSQSPSNKVTEKGKDVELRCDPISGHTALYWYRQSLGQGLEFLIYFQGNSAPDKSGLPSDRFSAERTGGSVSTLTIQRTQQEDSAVYLCASSFGQSSGNTIYFGEGSWLTVV.